The present entry profiles one T cell receptor beta chain with its context. This record belongs to a study of cytomegalovirus exposure and HLA in healthy donors. Use of 60 Vbeta and 13 Jbeta primers characterized the PCR. Measured with immunoSEQ multiplex PCR; TCRdb has only the in-frame clones, and not every one. The sample lists about 170,000 clones, around 80% occurring once. Sequences were obtained from PBMCs. The origin of this receptor is a woman between 25 and 40 years old in good health and CMV-seropositive.

The CDR3 is CASSRLAGVPEQYF. In DNA form, the CDR3 reads TGTGCCAGCAGTCGACTAGCGGGAGTCCCCGAGCAGTACTTC. The genes are TRBV28 and TRBJ2-7; TRBD2 matches 12 bases. V trimming: 5 bases; J trimming: 6 bases; junction bases outside the gene matches: 5. Germline-derived CDR1 and CDR2 are MDHEN and SYDVKM. The CDR3 loop spans 14 amino acids.